The clone carrying this T cell receptor (beta chain) showed up just a few times. Its antigen is currently unknown. The data originate from a study of shared clonotypes between healthy human individuals. Notes on the study in general: Despite large depth, sorted-subset datasets appeared incompletely sequenced. Generally, naive subsets (rather than memory subsets) showed larger estimated richness.

On sorted subsets, replicate PCRs used roughly 220 ng DNA, or around 30,000 T cell genomes. TCRdb's table, derived via immunoSEQ multiplex PCR, lists solely in-frame clones and lacks some. The sample shows hundreds of thousands of clones, around 78% of them seen only once. Germline assignment: CDR1 MGHRA and CDR2 YSYEKL. The CDR3 loop spans 16 amino acids. Trimming cost V 0 bases and J 3 bases; bases outside gene matches: 4. Sequencing was performed on memory CD4+ T cells sorted from blood. Subset of the sample: CD45RA-negative fraction. This TCR came from a woman aged 25 to 39 in good health. The chain couples TRBV4-1 to TRBJ2-1, with 8 positions matching TRBD2. As DNA, the CDR3 is TGCGCCAGCAGCCAAGAAGGACTAGCTGTCTACAATGAGCAGTTCTTC. Its translation: CASSQEGLAVYNEQFF.